This T cell receptor beta chain comes out of a study of T cells after somatic rescue of genetic block. Libraries were prepared by immunoSEQ multiplex PCR; TCRdb keeps only in-frame clonotypes and omits some of them. The data contain tens of thousands of clones, approximately 96% of them singletons. Trimming stripped 3 bases from V and 2 bases from J, with 13 bases between. The CDR3 covers 15 residues. The V gene's germline CDR1 is LGHNA and CDR2 YNFKEQ. Specimen: peripheral blood mononuclear cells (PBMCs). This chain uses TRBV4-2 with TRBJ1-1, with D perhaps TRBD1 (6 bases). The source of this sequence is a child under two years old. CDR3 sequence (DNA): TGTGCCAGCAGCCAGGTAACAGGGCTTAACACTGAAGCTTTCTTT. Its translation: CASSQVTGLNTEAFF.